Here is one TCR beta chain with its context. Antigen unknown. This entry is derived from a study of T cell responses to AZD1222 COVID-19 vaccine. The germline V gene has CDR1 SEHNR and CDR2 FQNEAQ (reference sequence). The CDR3 is 16 amino acids. V was cut by 5 bases and J by 1 base, with 16 bases left in between. Assay used: immunoSEQ multiplex PCR; TCRdb lists only in-frame clones, some missing. Of about 270,000 clones detected, about 94% appear once; the ten largest clones hold 0.55%. The study's findings and limits: Repertoire samples came only from after the peak T cell response. The reported proportion of spike-specific TCRs targeting unmutated variant regions was nearly half. Two AZD1222 administrations were followed by greater Spike-specific TCR breadth and depth.

The TCR was taken from an adult who received the AZD1222 COVID-19 vaccine. The chain joins TRBV7-9 to TRBJ2-3; D is possibly TRBD1 (8 bases). Sequencing used peripheral blood, obtained 28 days after the second AZD1222 dose. CDR3 sequence: CASSPRTGRGTDTQYF. CDR3 nucleotides: TGTGCCAGCAGCCCCCGGACAGGGAGGGGCACAGATACGCAGTATTTT.